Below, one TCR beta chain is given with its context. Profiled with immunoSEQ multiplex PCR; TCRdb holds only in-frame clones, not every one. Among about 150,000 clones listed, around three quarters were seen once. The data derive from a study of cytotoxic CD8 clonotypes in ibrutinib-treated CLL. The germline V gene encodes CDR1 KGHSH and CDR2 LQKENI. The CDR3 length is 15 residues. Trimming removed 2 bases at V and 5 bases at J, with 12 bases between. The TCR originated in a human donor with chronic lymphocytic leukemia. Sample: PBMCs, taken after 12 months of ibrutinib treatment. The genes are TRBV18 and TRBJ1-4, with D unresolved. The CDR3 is CASSPARAPNEKLFF. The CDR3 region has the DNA TGTGCCAGCTCACCAGCGAGGGCTCCCAATGAAAAACTGTTTTTT.